This T cell receptor beta chain derives from a study of T cells after yellow fever vaccination. Study observations and caveats: Peaking faster, on day 5 versus 15, the secondary response was nonetheless weaker.

On this clonotype: Antigen specificity is unknown.

The germline CDR1 and CDR2 sequences are SEHNR and FQNEAQ (reference sequence). V was cut by 5 bases and J by 8 bases, with 12 bases left in between. This CDR3 comprises 12 residues. MiXCR, applied by TCRdb to the 5' RACE reads, yields one record per CDR3 protein. Of 300,000 to 400,000 distinct CDR3 sequences listed, 3.5% to 4.5% are singletons. This material consisted of PBMCs, taken 5 days after the yellow fever booster vaccination. The receptor was derived from a man between 18 and 29 years old who received the YFV17D yellow fever vaccine. V usage is TRBV7-9 and J usage is TRBJ1-2; D remains unclear. This chain's CDR3 is CASSLAASGYTF. The CDR3 DNA reads as TGTGCCAGCAGCCTGGCGGCGTCCGGCTACACCTTC. The variable domain in full, completed from reference TRBV7-9 and TRBJ1-2, reads DTGVSQNPRHKITKRGQNVTFRCDPISEHNRLYWYRQTLGQGPEFLTYFQNEAQLEKSRLLSDRFSAERPKGSFSTLEIQRTEQGDSAMYLCASSLAASGYTFGSGTRLTVV.